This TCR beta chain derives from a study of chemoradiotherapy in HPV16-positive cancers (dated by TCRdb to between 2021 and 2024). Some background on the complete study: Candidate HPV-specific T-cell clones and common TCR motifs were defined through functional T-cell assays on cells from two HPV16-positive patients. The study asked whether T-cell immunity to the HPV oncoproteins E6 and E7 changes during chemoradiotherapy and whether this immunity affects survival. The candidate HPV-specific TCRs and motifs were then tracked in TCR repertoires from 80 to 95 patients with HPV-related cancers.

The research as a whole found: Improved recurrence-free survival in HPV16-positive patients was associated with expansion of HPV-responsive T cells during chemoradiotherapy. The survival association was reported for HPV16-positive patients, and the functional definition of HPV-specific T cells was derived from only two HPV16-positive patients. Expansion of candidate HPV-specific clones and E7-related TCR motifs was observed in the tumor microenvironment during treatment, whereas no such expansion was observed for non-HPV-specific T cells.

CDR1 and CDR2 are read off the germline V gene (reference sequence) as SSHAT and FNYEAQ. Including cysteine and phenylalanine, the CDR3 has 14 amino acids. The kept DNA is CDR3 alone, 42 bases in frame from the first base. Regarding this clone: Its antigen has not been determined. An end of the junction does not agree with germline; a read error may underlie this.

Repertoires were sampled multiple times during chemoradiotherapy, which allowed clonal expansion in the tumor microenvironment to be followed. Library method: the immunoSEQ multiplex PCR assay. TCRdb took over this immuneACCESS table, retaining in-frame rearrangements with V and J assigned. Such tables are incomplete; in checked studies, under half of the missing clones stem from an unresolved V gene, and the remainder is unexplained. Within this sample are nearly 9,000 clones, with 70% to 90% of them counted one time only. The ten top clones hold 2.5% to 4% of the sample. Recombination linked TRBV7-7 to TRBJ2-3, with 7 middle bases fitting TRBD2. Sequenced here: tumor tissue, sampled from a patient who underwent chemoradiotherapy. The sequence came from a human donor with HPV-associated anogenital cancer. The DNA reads TGTGCTAGCAGTAGAGCGGGAATCACAGATACGCAGTATTTT. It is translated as CASSRAGITDTQYF.